The clone carrying this T cell receptor (beta chain) has just a few counts. Its specificity is not known. Germline CDR1 reads ENHRY; CDR2 reads SYGVKD. V shed 4 bases and J shed 0 bases, with 12 bases lying between them. The CDR3 runs to 16 residues. Using its own MiXCR run on the 5' RACE reads, TCRdb lists one record per CDR3 protein. The table records a few hundred thousand distinct CDR3 sequences, approximately 20% of them present only once. The record originates from a study of T-cell memory formation after mild COVID-19. Findings of the study overall: Those CD4+ clones that contracted were mainly in CM and EM (CD8+ ones in EMRA). In pre-infection memory, a portion of responding clones appeared, which suggested that cross-reactive memory joined. Clones from the second wave (peaking day 37) had unconfirmed SARS-CoV-2 specificity.

The specimen was PBMCs or a T cell subset sorted from them (not recorded which). The V call is TRBV10-3, the J call TRBJ2-2; D is unclear. The source of this sequence is a man younger than 35 who had mild COVID-19 (a few samples of this study predate the infection). Cell type and time point are not known. DNA of the CDR3: TGTGCCATCAGTGCCACCTCGAGAACGAACACCGGGGAGCTGTTTTTT. Translating it yields CAISATSRTNTGELFF.